The rows below give T cell receptor beta chains drawn from one sample of a study of cytomegalovirus exposure and HLA in healthy donors. Profiling relied on immunoSEQ multiplex PCR, and the TCRdb table lists in-frame clones only, not all of them. The table lists approximately 260,000 clones, 84% of them singletons. Sequencing was done on a sample of PBMCs. Source of these receptors: a woman aged 40 to 50 in good health and CMV-seropositive. Each CDR3 is given with its conserved first and last residue. The order of the fields is D gene, clone size, V gene, CDR3 protein. The D gene is left open where the match is weak. A clone size is listed for some rows: how often the clone was seen (once, few, many), or a class if it is expanded.

D gene: TRBD1
clone size: NA
V gene: TRBV7-3
CDR3 protein: CASSLRQGDGYTF

D gene: NA
clone size: NA
V gene: TRBV30
CDR3 protein: CAWSVGQGTYEQYF

D gene: NA
clone size: NA
V gene: TRBV6-1
CDR3 protein: CASSTADRLWGYTF

D gene: TRBD1
clone size: NA
V gene: TRBV4-3
CDR3 protein: CASSPGTGGFNSPLHF

D gene: TRBD2
clone size: NA
V gene: TRBV30
CDR3 protein: CAWSVQLLYGTSGPTDTQYF

D gene: TRBD1
clone size: NA
V gene: TRBV7-2
CDR3 protein: CASSFAAGTGTGNTIYF

D gene: NA
clone size: NA
V gene: TRBV10-3
CDR3 protein: CAIMTEYEQYF

D gene: NA
clone size: NA
V gene: TRBV27
CDR3 protein: CASSSIQDNYGYTF

D gene: NA
clone size: NA
V gene: TRBV6-6
CDR3 protein: CASSYSPDSSSYYF

D gene: TRBD1
clone size: NA
V gene: TRBV27
CDR3 protein: CATGTGSSYEQYF

D gene: TRBD1
clone size: NA
V gene: TRBV29-1
CDR3 protein: CSVDQGAGYGYTF

D gene: TRBD2
clone size: NA
V gene: TRBV4-2
CDR3 protein: CASSQDPAGVYNEQFF

D gene: NA
clone size: once
V gene: TRBV5-1
CDR3 protein: CASRLGNTEAFF